This record covers a single T cell receptor (beta chain). The antigen remains unidentified. One entry per CDR3 protein, called by TCRdb with MiXCR from the 5' RACE reads. This table has about 130,000 distinct CDR3 sequences, roughly a sixth appearing once. Trimming took 1 base from V and 3 from J; bases not matched to a gene: 5. Germline-derived CDR1 and CDR2 are SEHNR and FQNEAQ (reference sequence). CDR3 length: 15 amino acids. The sample belongs to a study of CD8 T cells in ankylosing spondylitis. Findings and limits, study-wide: About 8 highly homologous variants made up a TCR beta motif, and this motif appeared characteristic of ankylosing spondylitis blood.

V gene TRBV7-9 combines with J gene TRBJ1-1, with 7 bases matching TRBD1. The sequence was obtained from a male donor with ankylosing spondylitis. The specimen sequenced was blood, either unsorted or a sorted T cell fraction (not recorded which). The CDR3 nucleotides are TGTGCCAGCAGCTTAGAGGGCACAGGGGACACTGAAGCTTTCTTT. This translates into CASSLEGTGDTEAFF.